The 21 T cell receptor beta chains in this list originate from one sample, sequenced in a study of cytomegalovirus exposure and HLA in healthy donors. The PCR contained 60 Vbeta and 13 Jbeta primers. Assay used: immunoSEQ multiplex PCR; TCRdb lists only in-frame clones, some missing. Its table records 140,000 to 150,000 clones. Material for sequencing was PBMCs. These receptors originate from a male donor in good health and CMV-seronegative.

This chain joins TRBV7-9 and TRBJ2-7; perhaps TRBD2 as D (5 bases). CDR1 is SEHNR and CDR2 is FQNEAQ in the germline V gene (reference sequence). V dropped 5 bases and J dropped 2 bases, with 16 bases sitting between them. CDR3 length: 15 amino acids. The CDR3 sequence: CASSLRAGSTYEQYF. CDR3 coding DNA: TGTGCCAGCAGCCTTCGGGCGGGTTCTACCTACGAGCAGTACTTC. The whole variable domain, filled in from reference TRBV7-9 and TRBJ2-7, reads DTGVSQNPRHKITKRGQNVTFRCDPISEHNRLYWYRQTLGQGPEFLTYFQNEAQLEKSRLLSDRFSAERPKGSFSTLEIQRTEQGDSAMYLCASSLRAGSTYEQYFGPGTRLTVT.

The CDR3 region has the DNA TGTGCCAGCAGCTCCCTGTCCAATGAGCAGTTCTTC. Translation gives CASSSLSNEQFF. This chain links TRBV5-6 with TRBJ2-1; D not certain. The germline CDR1 and CDR2 sequences are SGHDT and YYEEEE. The CDR3 loop spans 12 amino acids. V lost 3 bases and J 6 bases, leaving 7 bases between the germline ends.

V and J are TRBV19 and TRBJ2-3; 10 bases fit TRBD2. The CDR3 extends over 14 amino acids. Germline assignment: CDR1 LNHDA and CDR2 SQIVND (reference sequence). V shed 7 bases and J 2 bases; nucleotides not matched to a gene: 3. The CDR3 nucleotides read TGTGCCAGTAAAACTAGCGGGAACACAGATACGCAGTATTTT. Residues: CASKTSGNTDTQYF.

The chain links TRBV6-6 to TRBJ2-1; 9 nucleotides match TRBD2. J gave up 8 bases and V 5 bases, and 7 bases lay outside the gene matches. Germline CDR1 and CDR2: MNHNY and SVGAGI (reference sequence). The CDR3 length is 14 residues. Here the CDR3 reads CASSRGGARDEQFF. DNA of the CDR3: TGTGCCAGCAGTCGCGGGGGGGCCAGGGATGAGCAGTTCTTC.

The chain has TRBV6-5 and TRBJ2-1; D not resolved. Trimming shortened V by 2 bases and J by 10 bases, and 9 bases separated the two germline ends. This CDR3 region has 12 residues. Germline assignment: CDR1 MNHEY and CDR2 SVGAGI. The CDR3, as DNA: TGTGCCAGCAGTTACGGGCCCTCGGAGCAGTTCTTC. Amino acid sequence: CASSYGPSEQFF.

The chain recombines TRBV28 with TRBJ1-5; D perhaps matches TRBD1 (5 bases). This CDR3 region has 13 residues. Deletions cut 6 bases from V and 0 bases from J, with 6 bases between. The V gene's germline CDR1 is MDHEN and CDR2 SYDVKM. The CDR3 bases are TGTGCCAGCAGAACAGGTAGCAATCAGCCCCAGCATTTT. This encodes CASRTGSNQPQHF.

The chain carries TRBV5-6 and TRBJ1-5, with D maybe TRBD1 (6 bases). CDR1 is SGHDT, CDR2 YYEEEE, per germline. There are 14 residues in the CDR3. With 4 bases removed from V and 5 bases from J, the gap between germline ends came to 13 bases. The CDR3 region is CASSKTGSYQPQHF. CDR3 bases: TGTGCCAGCAGCAAGACAGGTTCCTATCAGCCCCAGCATTTT.

The rearrangement joins TRBV29-1 to TRBJ1-2, with TRBD1 matching 9 bases. CDR1 SQVTM and CDR2 ANQGSEA come from the germline V gene. The trim removed 3 bases at V and 4 bases at J, leaving 3 bases unmatched. This CDR3 spans 13 amino acids. CDR3 residues: CSVDRGQGYGYTF. CDR3 in DNA: TGCAGCGTTGATCGGGGACAGGGCTATGGCTACACCTTC.

The rearrangement joins TRBV6-4 to TRBJ2-2; 10 nucleotides line up with TRBD2. The CDR3 is 15 amino acids. The V segment lost 4 bases and the J segment 6 bases; nucleotides outside the gene matches: 5. Germline values: CDR1 MRHNA, CDR2 SNTAGT. CDR3 residues: CASSVIAGGPGELFF. The CDR3 nucleotides read TGTGCCAGCAGTGTAATAGCGGGAGGACCCGGGGAGCTGTTTTTT.

The rearrangement joins TRBV9 to TRBJ2-1, with 13 bases that match TRBD2. CDR1 and CDR2 from the germline V gene are SGDLS and YYNGEE. This CDR3 is built from 15 residues. V dropped 2 bases and J dropped 8; count of bases not matched to a gene: 4. The CDR3 region is CASSVGLAGAHEQFF. Here the CDR3 DNA reads TGTGCCAGCAGCGTCGGACTAGCGGGGGCGCATGAGCAGTTCTTC.

The chain carries TRBV30 and TRBJ1-4, with D maybe TRBD1 (5 bases). The CDR3 covers 13 residues. CDR1 is GTSNPN and CDR2 is SVGIG in the germline V gene (reference sequence). V dropped 7 bases and J dropped 4 bases, with 13 bases sitting between them. The DNA of the CDR3 is TGTGCCTCGAAGACAGAACGTAATGAAAAACTGTTTTTT. It yields the protein CASKTERNEKLFF.

This chain connects TRBV7-9 to TRBJ1-2; TRBD1 matches at 7 bases. V lost 0 bases and J lost 6; bases outside the gene matches: 7. Per germline, CDR1 SEHNR and CDR2 FQNEAQ (reference sequence). CDR3 size: 15 residues. The CDR3 is CASSLAGGAGNGYTF. DNA for the CDR3: TGTGCCAGCAGCTTAGCAGGGGGCGCCGGCAATGGCTACACCTTC.

V gene TRBV2 combines with J gene TRBJ1-1; D is ambiguous. This CDR3 spans 12 amino acids. The ends were cut back, 3 bases at V and 11 bases at J, with 13 bases in the middle. Germline CDR1 is SNHLY and CDR2 is FYNNEI. This chain's CDR3 is CASSESGVSAFF. The CDR3 coding sequence is TGTGCCAGCAGTGAGAGCGGGGTGAGCGCTTTCTTT.

The gene calls are TRBV18 and TRBJ2-6; TRBD2 matches 11 bases. The germline V gene encodes CDR1 KGHSH and CDR2 LQKENI. CDR3 size: 19 residues. The junction had 10 bases not matched to a gene; V was cut back by 6 bases and J by 0 bases. CDR3 DNA: TGTGCCAGCTCTCCTCTCGGACTAGCGGGTAGCTCTGGGGCCAACGTCCTGACTTTC. This sequence encodes CASSPLGLAGSSGANVLTF.

The genes are TRBV6-5 and TRBJ1-1; D is unclear. The germline V gene has CDR1 MNHEY and CDR2 SVGAGI. V was pared by 6 bases and J by 1 base, with 9 bases between. The CDR3 is 13 amino acids. The CDR3 sequence is CASSQITNTEAFF. The CDR3 DNA reads as TGTGCCAGCAGCCAGATAACGAACACTGAAGCTTTCTTT.

In regard to this clone: Different DNA sequences within this sample yield the same CDR3. The rearrangement uses TRBV9 and TRBJ2-7; 7 bases are shared with TRBD1. The junction had 2 bases not matched to a gene; V was cut back by 0 bases and J by 2 bases. CDR1 is SGDLS and CDR2 is YYNGEE in the germline V gene. The CDR3 loop spans 14 amino acids. The CDR3 protein is CASSVGQGAYEQYF. For the CDR3, the DNA is TGTGCCAGCAGCGTAGGTCAGGGGGCCTACGAGCAGTACTTC.

This sequence joins TRBV7-8 and TRBJ1-2, with 7 bases lining up with TRBD1. V gave up 6 bases and J gave up 6 bases; unmatched junction bases: 4. This CDR3 is 12 amino acids long. CDR1 SGHVS and CDR2 FQNEAQ come from the germline V gene. The CDR3 nucleotides are TGTGCCAGCAGAAGAACAGGGGATGGCTACACCTTC. Translated: CASRRTGDGYTF.

The rearrangement joins TRBV30 to TRBJ1-1; no firm D call. CDR3 size: 15 residues. V dropped 2 bases and J dropped 4 bases, with 17 bases sitting between them. CDR1 and CDR2 from the germline V gene are GTSNPN and SVGIG (reference sequence). The CDR3 DNA is TGTGCCTGGAGTCCCCGGGTGGGTAGGTCCACTGAAGCTTTCTTT. Amino acids: CAWSPRVGRSTEAFF.

The CDR3 DNA follows: TGTGCCAGCTCCCCGACTAGCGGGAGCAGCTACGAGCAGTACTTC. Amino acids: CASSPTSGSSYEQYF. J is TRBJ2-7 and V is TRBV18, with TRBD2 identical over 12 bases. The ends lost 6 bases at V and 3 bases at J; junction bases unmatched: 6. There are 15 residues in the CDR3. Germline CDR1 is KGHSH and CDR2 is LQKENI. The variable domain in full, completed from reference TRBV18 and TRBJ2-7, reads NAGVMQNPRHLVRRRGQEARLRCSPMKGHSHVYWYRQLPEEGLKFMVYLQKENIIDESGMPKERFSAEFPKEGPSILRIQQVVRGDSAAYFCASSPTSGSSYEQYFGPGTRLTVT.

This sequence joins TRBV29-1 and TRBJ1-2; 9 bases match TRBD1. CDR3 length equals 13 residues. Germline-derived CDR1 and CDR2 are SQVTM and ANQGSEA. V lost 2 bases, J lost 7 bases, and 5 bases stayed unmatched. CDR3 in DNA: TGCAGCGTTGAACCGGACAGGGGCTTTGGCTACACCTTC. This codes for CSVEPDRGFGYTF.

This chain uses TRBV28 with TRBJ2-2, with D tentatively TRBD2 (5 bases). The V and J ends lost 10 bases and 0 bases respectively, with 9 bases between them. The CDR3 is 13 residues long. CDR1 and CDR2 (germline): MDHEN, SYDVKM. The CDR3 region is CAIRGPNTGELFF. The CDR3 DNA sequence: TGTGCCATCCGGGGTCCGAACACCGGGGAGCTGTTTTTT.